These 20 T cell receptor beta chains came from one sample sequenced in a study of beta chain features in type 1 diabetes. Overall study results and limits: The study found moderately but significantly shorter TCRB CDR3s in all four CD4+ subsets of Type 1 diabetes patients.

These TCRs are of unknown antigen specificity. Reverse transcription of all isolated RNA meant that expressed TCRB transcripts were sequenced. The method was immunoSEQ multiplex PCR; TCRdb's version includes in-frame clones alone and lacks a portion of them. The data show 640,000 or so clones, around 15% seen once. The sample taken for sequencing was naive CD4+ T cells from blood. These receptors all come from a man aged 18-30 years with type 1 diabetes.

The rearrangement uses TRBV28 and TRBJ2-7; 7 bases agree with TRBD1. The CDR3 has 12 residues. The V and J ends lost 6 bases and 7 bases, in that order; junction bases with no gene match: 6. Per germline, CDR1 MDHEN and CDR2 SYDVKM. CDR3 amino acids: CASRTTGVEQYF. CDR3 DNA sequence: TGTGCCAGCAGGACAACAGGGGTTGAGCAGTACTTC.

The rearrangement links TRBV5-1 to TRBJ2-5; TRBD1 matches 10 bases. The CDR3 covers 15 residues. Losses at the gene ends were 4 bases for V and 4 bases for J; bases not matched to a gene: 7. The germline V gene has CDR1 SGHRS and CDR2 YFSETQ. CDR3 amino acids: CASSPTGTGAETQYF. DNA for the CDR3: TGCGCCAGCAGCCCGACCGGGACAGGGGCAGAGACCCAGTACTTC.

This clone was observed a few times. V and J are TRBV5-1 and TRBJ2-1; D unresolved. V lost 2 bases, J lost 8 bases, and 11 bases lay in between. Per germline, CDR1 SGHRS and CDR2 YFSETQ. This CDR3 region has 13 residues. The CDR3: CASSFSIQDEQFF. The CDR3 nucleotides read TGCGCCAGCAGCTTCTCAATTCAGGATGAGCAGTTCTTC.

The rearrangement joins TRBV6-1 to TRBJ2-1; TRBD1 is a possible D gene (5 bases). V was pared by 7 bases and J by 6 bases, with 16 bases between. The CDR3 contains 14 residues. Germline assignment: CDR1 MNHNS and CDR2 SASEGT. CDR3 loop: CASIYGASSNEQFF. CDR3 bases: TGTGCCAGCATTTATGGGGCATCTAGCAATGAGCAGTTCTTC.

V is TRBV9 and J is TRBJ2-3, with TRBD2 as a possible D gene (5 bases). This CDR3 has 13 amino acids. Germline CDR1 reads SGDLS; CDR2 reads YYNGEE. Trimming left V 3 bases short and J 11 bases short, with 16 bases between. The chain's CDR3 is CASSATGLGGQYF. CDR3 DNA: TGTGCCAGCAGCGCCACGGGGTTGGGCGGGCAGTATTTT.

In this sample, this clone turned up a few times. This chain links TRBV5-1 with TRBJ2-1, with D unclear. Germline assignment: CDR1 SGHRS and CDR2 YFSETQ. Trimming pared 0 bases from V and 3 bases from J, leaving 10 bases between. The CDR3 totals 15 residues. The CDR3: CASSLEGSNYNEQFF. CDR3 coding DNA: TGCGCCAGCAGCTTGGAAGGGTCCAACTACAATGAGCAGTTCTTC.

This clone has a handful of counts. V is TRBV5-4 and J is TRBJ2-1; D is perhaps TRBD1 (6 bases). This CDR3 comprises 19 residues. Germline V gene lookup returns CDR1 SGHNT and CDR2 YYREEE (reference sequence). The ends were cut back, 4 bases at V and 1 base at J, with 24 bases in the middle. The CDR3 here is CASSTPGTRGGPSYNEQFF. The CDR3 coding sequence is TGTGCCAGCAGCACCCCGGGTACTAGAGGGGGACCGTCCTACAATGAGCAGTTCTTC.

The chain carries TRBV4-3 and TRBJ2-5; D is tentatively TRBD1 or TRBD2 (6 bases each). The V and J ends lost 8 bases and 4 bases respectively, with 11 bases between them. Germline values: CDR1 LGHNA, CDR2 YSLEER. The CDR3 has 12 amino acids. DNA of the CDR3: TGCGCCAGCGCCAAGGGGGGAGAGACCCAGTACTTC. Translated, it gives CASAKGGETQYF.

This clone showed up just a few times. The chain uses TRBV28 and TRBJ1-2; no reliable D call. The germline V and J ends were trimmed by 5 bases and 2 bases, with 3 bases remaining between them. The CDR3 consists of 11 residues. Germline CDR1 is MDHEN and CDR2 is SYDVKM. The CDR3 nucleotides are TGTGCCAGCAGTGACAACTATGGCTACACCTTC. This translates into CASSDNYGYTF.

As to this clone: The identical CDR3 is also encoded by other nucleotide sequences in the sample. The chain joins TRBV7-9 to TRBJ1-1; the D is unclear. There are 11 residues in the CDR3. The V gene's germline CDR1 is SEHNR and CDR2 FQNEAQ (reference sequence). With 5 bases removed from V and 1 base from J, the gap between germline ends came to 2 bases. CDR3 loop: CASSRNTEAFF. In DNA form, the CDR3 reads TGTGCCAGCAGCCGGAACACTGAAGCTTTCTTT.

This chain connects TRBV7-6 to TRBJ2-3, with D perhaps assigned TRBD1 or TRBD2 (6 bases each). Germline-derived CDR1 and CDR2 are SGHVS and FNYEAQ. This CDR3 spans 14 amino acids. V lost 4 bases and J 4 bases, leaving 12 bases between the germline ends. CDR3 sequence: CASSSAGGADTQYF. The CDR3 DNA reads TGTGCCAGCAGCTCCGCCGGGGGCGCAGATACGCAGTATTTT.

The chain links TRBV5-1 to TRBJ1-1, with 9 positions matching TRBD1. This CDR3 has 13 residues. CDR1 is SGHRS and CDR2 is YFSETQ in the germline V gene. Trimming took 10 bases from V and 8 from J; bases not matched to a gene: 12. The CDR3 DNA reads TGCGCCTCCAAAAGGACAGGGGTATCGGAAGCTTTCTTT. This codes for CASKRTGVSEAFF.

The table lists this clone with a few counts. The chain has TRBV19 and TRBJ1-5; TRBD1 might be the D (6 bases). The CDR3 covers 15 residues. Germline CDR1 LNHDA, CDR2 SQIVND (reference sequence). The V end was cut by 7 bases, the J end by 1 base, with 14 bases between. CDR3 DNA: TGTGCCAGTATGCAGGGGCGCGGAAGCAATCAGCCCCAGCATTTT. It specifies CASMQGRGSNQPQHF.

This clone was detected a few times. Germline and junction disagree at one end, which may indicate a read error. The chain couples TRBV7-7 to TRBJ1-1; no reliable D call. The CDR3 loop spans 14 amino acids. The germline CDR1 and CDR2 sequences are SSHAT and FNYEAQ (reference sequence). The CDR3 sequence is CASSPSEGITEAFF. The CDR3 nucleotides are TGTGCTAGCAGCCCTTCGGAGGGTATCACTGAAGCTTTCTTT.

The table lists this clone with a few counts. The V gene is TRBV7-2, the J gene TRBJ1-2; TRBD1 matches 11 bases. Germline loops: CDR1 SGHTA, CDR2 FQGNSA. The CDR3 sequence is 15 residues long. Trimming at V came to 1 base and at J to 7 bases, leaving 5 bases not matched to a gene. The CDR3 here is CASSLEWTGGAGYTF. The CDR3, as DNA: TGTGCCAGCAGCTTAGAGTGGACAGGGGGCGCTGGCTACACCTTC.

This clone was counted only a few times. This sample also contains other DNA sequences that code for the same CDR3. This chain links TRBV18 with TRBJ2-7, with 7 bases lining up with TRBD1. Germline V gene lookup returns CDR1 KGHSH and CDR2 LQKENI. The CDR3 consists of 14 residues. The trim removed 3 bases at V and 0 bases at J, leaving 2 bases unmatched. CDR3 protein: CASSPDRSSYEQYF. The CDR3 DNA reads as TGTGCCAGCTCACCGGACAGGAGCTCCTACGAGCAGTACTTC.

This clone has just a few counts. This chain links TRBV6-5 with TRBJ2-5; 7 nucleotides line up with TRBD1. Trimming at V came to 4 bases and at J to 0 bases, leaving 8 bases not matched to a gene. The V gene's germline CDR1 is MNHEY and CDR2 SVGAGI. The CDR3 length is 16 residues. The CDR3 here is CASSSLPTGDQETQYF. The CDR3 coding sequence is TGTGCCAGCAGTTCCCTACCCACAGGGGACCAAGAGACCCAGTACTTC.

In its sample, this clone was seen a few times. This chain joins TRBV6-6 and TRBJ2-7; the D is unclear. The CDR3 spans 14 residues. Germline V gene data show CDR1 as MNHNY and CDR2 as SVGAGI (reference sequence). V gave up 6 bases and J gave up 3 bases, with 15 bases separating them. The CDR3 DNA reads TGTGCCAGCAGGGCCTCGTATGATGGCTACGAGCAGTACTTC. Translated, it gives CASRASYDGYEQYF.

The CDR3 coding sequence is TGTGCCAGCAGGCGAGGACAGGGGGGAAACTATGGCTACACCTTC. This sequence encodes CASRRGQGGNYGYTF. The rearrangement uses TRBV7-2 and TRBJ1-2; 10 nucleotides line up with TRBD1. The CDR3 consists of 15 residues. Germline trimming cut 6 bases from V and 2 bases from J; bases unmatched to any gene: 6. Per the germline V gene, CDR1 is SGHTA and CDR2 is FQGNSA.

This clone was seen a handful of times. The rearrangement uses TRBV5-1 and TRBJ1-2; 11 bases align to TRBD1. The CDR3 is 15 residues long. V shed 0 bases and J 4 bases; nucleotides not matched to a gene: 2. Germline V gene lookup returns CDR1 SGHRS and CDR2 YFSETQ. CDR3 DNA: TGCGCCAGCAGCTTGGACGGACAGGGGGCCTATGGCTACACCTTC. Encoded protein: CASSLDGQGAYGYTF.